This TCR beta chain was found in a study of response to subunit inactivated influenza vaccine. Findings and caveats of the study: It was suggested by the authors that few new T cells are recruited by each seasonal influenza vaccination.

Note on this clonotype: Its antigen is as yet unknown.

MiXCR, run by TCRdb on the RT-PCR reads, gives a single entry per CDR3 protein. The table includes about 530,000 distinct CDR3 sequences, about 11% detected once. CDR1 is LNHNV and CDR2 is YYDKDF in the germline V gene (reference sequence). V shed 2 bases and J shed 8 bases, with 10 bases lying between them. This CDR3 region has 13 residues. This chain uses TRBV15 with TRBJ2-1; D is perhaps TRBD1 or TRBD2 (6 bases each). This TCR was sampled from a man in his forties or fifties who received an inactivated influenza vaccine. This specimen was PBMCs from blood, taken on the day of vaccination. Here the CDR3 DNA reads TGTGCCACCAGCAGAATAAGGGGGGATGAGCAGTTCTTC. Protein sequence: CATSRIRGDEQFF.